This T cell receptor beta chain was recovered during a study of cytomegalovirus exposure and HLA in healthy donors. Across the study: The same platform used for the approximately 670 first-cohort repertoires was also used for the 90 to 150 validation repertoires, as a later analysis reported.

It was the approximately 120-subject validation cohort, separate from the roughly 700-subject first cohort, to which the donors belonged. With 7 bases clipped from V and 0 bases from J, the junction kept 12 bases outside the gene matches. CDR3 length: 18 amino acids. Germline CDR1 reads LNHDA; CDR2 reads SQIVND (reference sequence). Study observations and caveats: The finding came from a later analysis; first-cohort TCR clusters tended to co-occur in the 95 to 150 validation repertoires.

Regarding this clone: What it binds is unknown.

Method: immunoSEQ multiplex PCR; TCRdb's copy keeps in-frame clones and lacks some. The sample records about 310,000 clones, approximately 88% being singletons. The J gene is TRBJ1-6, the V gene TRBV19; 7 nucleotides match TRBD1. Sequencing was performed on PBMCs. The TCR originated in a man aged 25 to 40 in good health and CMV-seronegative. In DNA form, the CDR3 reads TGTGCCAGTACAAAAGGGACAGCGTCTAGCTCCTATAATTCACCCCTCCACTTT. It is translated as CASTKGTASSSYNSPLHF.